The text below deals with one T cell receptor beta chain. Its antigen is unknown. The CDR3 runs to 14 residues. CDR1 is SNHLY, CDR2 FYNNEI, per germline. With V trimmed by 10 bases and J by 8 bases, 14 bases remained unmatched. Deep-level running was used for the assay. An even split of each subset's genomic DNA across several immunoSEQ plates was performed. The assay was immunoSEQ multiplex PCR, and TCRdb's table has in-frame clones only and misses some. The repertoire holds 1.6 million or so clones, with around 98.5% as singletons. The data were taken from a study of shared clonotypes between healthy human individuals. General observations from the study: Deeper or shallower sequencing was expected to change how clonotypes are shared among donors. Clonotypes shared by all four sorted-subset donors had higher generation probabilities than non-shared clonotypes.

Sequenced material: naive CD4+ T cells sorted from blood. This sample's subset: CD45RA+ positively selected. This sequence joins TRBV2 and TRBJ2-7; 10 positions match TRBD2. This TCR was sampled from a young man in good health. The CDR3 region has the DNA TGTGCCACCCGTGGGACTAGCGACACTCGGCAGCAGTACTTC. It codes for CATRGTSDTRQQYF.